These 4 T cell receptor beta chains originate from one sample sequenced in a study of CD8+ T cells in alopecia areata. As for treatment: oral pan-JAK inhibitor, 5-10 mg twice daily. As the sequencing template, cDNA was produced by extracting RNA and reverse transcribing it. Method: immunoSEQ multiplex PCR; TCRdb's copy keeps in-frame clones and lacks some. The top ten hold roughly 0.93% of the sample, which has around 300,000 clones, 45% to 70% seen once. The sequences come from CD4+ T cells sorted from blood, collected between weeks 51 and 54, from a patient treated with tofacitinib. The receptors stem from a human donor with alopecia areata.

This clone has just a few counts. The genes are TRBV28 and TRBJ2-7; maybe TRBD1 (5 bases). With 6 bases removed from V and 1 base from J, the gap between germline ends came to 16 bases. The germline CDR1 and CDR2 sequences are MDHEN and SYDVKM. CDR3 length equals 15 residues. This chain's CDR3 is CASSRTGVYSYEQYF. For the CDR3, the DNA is TGTGCCAGCAGCCGCACAGGCGTCTATTCCTACGAGCAGTACTTC.

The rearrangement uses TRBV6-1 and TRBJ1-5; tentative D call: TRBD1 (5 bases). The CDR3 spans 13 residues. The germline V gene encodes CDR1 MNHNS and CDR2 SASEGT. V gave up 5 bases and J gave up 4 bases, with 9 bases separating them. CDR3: CASSRQLNQPQHF. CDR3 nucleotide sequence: TGTGCCAGCAGTCGACAGCTAAATCAGCCCCAGCATTTT.

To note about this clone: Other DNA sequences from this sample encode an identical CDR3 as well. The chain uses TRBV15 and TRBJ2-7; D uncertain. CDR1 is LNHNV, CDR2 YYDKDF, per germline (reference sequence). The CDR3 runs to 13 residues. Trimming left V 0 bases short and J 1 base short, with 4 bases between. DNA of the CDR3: TGTGCCACCAGCAGAGACAGATCCTACGAGCAGTACTTC. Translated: CATSRDRSYEQYF. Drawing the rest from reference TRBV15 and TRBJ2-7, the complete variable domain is DAMVIQNPRYQVTQFGKPVTLSCSQTLNHNVMYWYQQKSSQAPKLLFHYYDKDFNNEADTPDNFQSRRPNTSFCFLDIRSPGLGDTAMYLCATSRDRSYEQYFGPGTRLTVT.

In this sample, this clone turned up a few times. The CDR3 bases are TGTGCCAGCAGTTATGCTAGCGGGGGGGTAGATGTGCAGTTCTTC. Translating gives CASSYASGGVDVQFF. The chain couples TRBV6-6 to TRBJ2-1; 12 nucleotides align to TRBD2. J lost 12 bases, V lost 3 bases, and 9 bases had no gene match. The CDR3 runs 15 residues. From germline, CDR1 is MNHNY and CDR2 SVGAGI (reference sequence).